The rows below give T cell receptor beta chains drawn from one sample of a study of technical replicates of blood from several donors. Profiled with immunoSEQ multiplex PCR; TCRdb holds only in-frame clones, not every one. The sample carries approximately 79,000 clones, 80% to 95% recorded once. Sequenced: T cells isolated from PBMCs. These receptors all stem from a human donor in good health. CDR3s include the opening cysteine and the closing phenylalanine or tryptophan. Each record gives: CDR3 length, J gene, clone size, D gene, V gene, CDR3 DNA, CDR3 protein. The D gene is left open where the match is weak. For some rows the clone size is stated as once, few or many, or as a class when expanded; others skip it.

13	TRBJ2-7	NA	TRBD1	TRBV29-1	TGCAGCGTCACCGAGACAGGGAGCTACGAGCAGTACTTC	CSVTETGSYEQYF
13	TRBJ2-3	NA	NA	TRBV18	TGTGCCAGCTCACGACTAGGCACAGATACGCAGTATTTT	CASSRLGTDTQYF
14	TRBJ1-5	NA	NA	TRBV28	TGTGCCAGCAGCACTCGGGCAGGGGATACGGCCCAGCATTTT	CASSTRAGDTAQHF
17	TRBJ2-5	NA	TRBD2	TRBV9	TGTGCCAGCAGCGCCCGAGTTGCGGGAGTTATCGCAGAGACCCAGTACTTC	CASSARVAGVIAETQYF
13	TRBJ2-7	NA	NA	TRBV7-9	TGTGCCAGCGGGGGGACGGGTTTCTACGAGCAGTACTTC	CASGGTGFYEQYF
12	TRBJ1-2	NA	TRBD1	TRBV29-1	TGCAGTGCCCAGGGGACAGGCAGCGGCTACACCTTC	CSAQGTGSGYTF
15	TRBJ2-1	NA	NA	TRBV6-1	TGTGCCAGCAATGGACTTCCCCCTTCCTACAATGAGCAGTTCTTC	CASNGLPPSYNEQFF
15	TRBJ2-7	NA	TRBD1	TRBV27	TGTGCCAGCATCGAAACAGGGGGAAGCTCCTACGAGCAGTACTTC	CASIETGGSSYEQYF
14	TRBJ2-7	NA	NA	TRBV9	TGTGCCAGCAGTTCCCAGGGAAATATATACGAGCAGTACTTC	CASSSQGNIYEQYF
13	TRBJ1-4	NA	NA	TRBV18	TGTGCCAGCTCATCGCGGATTAATGAAAAACTGTTTTTT	CASSSRINEKLFF
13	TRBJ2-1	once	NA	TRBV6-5	TGTGCCAGCACCCTCGGAAGGGGCAATGAGCAGTTCTTC	CASTLGRGNEQFF
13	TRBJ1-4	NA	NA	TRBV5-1	TGCGCCAGCAGCTTGGCTGGAGGGGAAAAACTGTTTTTT	CASSLAGGEKLFF
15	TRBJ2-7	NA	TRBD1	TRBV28	TGTGCCAGCAGTACTACCGGGACAGGATACTACGAGCAGTACTTC	CASSTTGTGYYEQYF
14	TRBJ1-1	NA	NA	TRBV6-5	TGTGCCAGCAGTTGGGGGGAGATGAACACTGAAGCTTTCTTT	CASSWGEMNTEAFF
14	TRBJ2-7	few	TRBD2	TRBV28	TGTGCCAGCAGTGTAGCGGGGACGACCTACGAGCAGTACTTC	CASSVAGTTYEQYF
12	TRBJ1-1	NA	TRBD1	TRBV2	TGTGCCAGCAGTGTAGTTTCAGGGGGAGCTTTCTTT	CASSVVSGGAFF
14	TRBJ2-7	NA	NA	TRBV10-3	TGTGCCACAGGAGGGGGAGGGATCTCCTACGAGCAGTACTTC	CATGGGGISYEQYF
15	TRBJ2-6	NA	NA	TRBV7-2	TGTGCCATCGGGCGGGGAAACTCTGGGGCCAACGTCCTGACTTTC	CAIGRGNSGANVLTF
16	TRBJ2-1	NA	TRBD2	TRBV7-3	TGTGCCAGCAGCTGGACTAGCGGGAGCTCCTACAATGAGCAGTTCTTC	CASSWTSGSSYNEQFF
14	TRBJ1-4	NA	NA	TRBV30	TGTGCCTGGAGTGTAATCAGATATAATGAAAAACTGTTTTTT	CAWSVIRYNEKLFF
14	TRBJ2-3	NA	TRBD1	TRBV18	TGTGCCAGCTCATCCGGGACAGACACAGATACGCAGTATTTT	CASSSGTDTDTQYF
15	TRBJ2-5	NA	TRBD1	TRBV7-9	TGTGCCAGCAGCTCCGGACAGGGGTCTCAAGAGACCCAGTACTTC	CASSSGQGSQETQYF
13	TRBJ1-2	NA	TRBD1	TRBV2	TGTGCCAGCAGCGGGACAGGGCACTATGGCTACACCTTC	CASSGTGHYGYTF
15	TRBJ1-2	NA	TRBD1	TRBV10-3	TGTGCCATCAGTGGAGCTCTCGGACAGGGCTATGGCTACACCTTC	CAISGALGQGYGYTF
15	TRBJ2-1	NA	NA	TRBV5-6	TGTGCCAGCAGCTTGGAGGGGGAATCCTACAATGAGCAGTTCTTC	CASSLEGESYNEQFF
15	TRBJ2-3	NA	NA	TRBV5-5	TGTGCCAGCAGCTCCCGGGGTTCCCTCACAGATACGCAGTATTTT	CASSSRGSLTDTQYF
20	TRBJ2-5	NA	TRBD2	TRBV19	TGTGCCAGTAGTGTCCTCTCCGGGACTAGCGGGACTCTCGGGTCGGAGACCCAGTACTTC	CASSVLSGTSGTLGSETQYF
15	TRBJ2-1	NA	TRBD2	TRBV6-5	TGTGCCAGCAGCCAACTAGCGGAGGGAGGCAATGAGCAGTTCTTC	CASSQLAEGGNEQFF
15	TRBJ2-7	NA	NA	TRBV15	TGTGCCACCAGCAGAGATCTAGGCAGGGACTACGAGCAGTACTTC	CATSRDLGRDYEQYF
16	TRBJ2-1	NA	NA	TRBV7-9	TGTGCCAGCAGCTTAGCTAGAAGCGTAGCCTACAATGAGCAGTTCTTC	CASSLARSVAYNEQFF
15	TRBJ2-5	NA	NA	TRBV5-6	TGTGCCAGCAGCTTGGATATGCGGGAACAAGAGACCCAGTACTTC	CASSLDMREQETQYF
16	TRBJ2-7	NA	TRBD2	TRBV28	TGTGCCAGCAGTCGGTCCAAGCGGGAGATGTCCTACGAGCAGTACTTC	CASSRSKREMSYEQYF
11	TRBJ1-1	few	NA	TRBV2	TGTGCCGCCCAGGGGAACACTGAAGCTTTCTTT	CAAQGNTEAFF
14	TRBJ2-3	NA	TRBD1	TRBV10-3	TGTGCCATCAGGGGGGACAGTTCATGGGATACGCAGTATTTT	CAIRGDSSWDTQYF
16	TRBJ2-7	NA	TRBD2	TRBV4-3	TGCGCCAGCAGCCAAGATAGTCTAGCGGGATCTTACGAGCAGTACTTC	CASSQDSLAGSYEQYF
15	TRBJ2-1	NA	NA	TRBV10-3	TGTGCCATCAGTTCCGGGACTCTGAAATACAATGAGCAGTTCTTC	CAISSGTLKYNEQFF
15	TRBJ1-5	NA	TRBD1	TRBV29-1	TGCAGCGTACCTACCGGGACAGGCCTTTACCAGCCCCAGCATTTT	CSVPTGTGLYQPQHF
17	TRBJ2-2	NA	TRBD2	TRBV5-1	TGCGCCAGCAGCTTATTGGGTGAGCGGGAGATCCCCGGGGAGCTGTTTTTT	CASSLLGEREIPGELFF